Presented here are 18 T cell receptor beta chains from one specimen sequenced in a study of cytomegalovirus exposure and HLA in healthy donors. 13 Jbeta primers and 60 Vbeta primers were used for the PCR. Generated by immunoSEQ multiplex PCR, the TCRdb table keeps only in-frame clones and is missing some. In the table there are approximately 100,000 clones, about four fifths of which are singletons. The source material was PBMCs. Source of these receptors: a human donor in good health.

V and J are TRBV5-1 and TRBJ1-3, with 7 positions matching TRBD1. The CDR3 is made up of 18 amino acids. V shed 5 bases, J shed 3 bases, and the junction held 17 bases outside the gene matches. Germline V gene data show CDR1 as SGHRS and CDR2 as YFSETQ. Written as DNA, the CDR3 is TGCGCCAGCAGTTCCGAGACAGGGTTTGGTAAAGTTGGAAACACCATATATTTT. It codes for CASSSETGFGKVGNTIYF.

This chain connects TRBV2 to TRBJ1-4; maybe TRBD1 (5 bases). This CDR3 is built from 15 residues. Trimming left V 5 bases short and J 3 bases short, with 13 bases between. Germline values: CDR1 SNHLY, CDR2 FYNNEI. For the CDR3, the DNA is TGTGCCAGCAGTTTCGGACATCTGGCTAATGAAAAACTGTTTTTT. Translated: CASSFGHLANEKLFF.

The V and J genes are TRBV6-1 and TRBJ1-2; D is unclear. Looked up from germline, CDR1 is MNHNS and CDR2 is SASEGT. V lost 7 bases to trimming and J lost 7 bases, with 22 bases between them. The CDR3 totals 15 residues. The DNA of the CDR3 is TGTGCCAGCATCGAACTTCCCGGGGTCGCGGCTGGCTACACCTTC. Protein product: CASIELPGVAAGYTF.

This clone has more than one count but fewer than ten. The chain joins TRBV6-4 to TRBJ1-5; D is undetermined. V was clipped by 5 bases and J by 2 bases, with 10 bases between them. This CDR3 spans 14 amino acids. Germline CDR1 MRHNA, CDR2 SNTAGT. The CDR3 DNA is TGTGCCAGCAGTATGGAGGAAGGCAATCAGCCCCAGCATTTT. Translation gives CASSMEEGNQPQHF.

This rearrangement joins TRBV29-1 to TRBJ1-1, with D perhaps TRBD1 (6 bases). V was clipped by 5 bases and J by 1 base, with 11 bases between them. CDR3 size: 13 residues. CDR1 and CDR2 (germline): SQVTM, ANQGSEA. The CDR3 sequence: CSVSQTGNTEAFF. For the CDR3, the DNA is TGCAGCGTTTCCCAGACAGGGAACACTGAAGCTTTCTTT. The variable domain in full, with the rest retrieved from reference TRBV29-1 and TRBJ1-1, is SAVISQKPSRDICQRGTSLTIQCQVDSQVTMMFWYRQQPGQSLTLIATANQGSEATYESGFVIDKFPISRPNLTFSTLTVSNMSPEDSSIYLCSVSQTGNTEAFFGQGTRLTVV.

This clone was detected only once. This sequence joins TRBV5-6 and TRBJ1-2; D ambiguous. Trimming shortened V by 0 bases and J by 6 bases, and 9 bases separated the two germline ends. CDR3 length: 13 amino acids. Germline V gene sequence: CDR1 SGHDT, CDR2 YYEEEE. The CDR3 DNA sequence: TGTGCCAGCAGCTTGGGGGCTGGGCATGGCTACACCTTC. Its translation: CASSLGAGHGYTF.

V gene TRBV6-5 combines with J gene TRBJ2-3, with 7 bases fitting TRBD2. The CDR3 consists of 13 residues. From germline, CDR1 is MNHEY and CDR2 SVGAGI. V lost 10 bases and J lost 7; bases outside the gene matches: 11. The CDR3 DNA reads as TGTGCCACCGGGAGACTAGCTGGTTATACGCAGTATTTT. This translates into CATGRLAGYTQYF.

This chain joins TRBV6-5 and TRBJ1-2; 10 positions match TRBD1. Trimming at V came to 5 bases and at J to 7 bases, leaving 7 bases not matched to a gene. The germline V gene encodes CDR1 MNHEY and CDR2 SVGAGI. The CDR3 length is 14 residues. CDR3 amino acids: CASSRQGANVGYTF. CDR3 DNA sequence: TGTGCCAGCAGTCGACAGGGGGCGAACGTTGGCTACACCTTC.

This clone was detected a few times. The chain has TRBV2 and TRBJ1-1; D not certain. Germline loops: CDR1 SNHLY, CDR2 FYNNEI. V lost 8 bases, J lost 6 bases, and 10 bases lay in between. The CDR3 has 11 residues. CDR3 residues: CASEEQPEAFF. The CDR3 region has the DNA TGTGCCAGCGAGGAGCAACCTGAAGCTTTCTTT. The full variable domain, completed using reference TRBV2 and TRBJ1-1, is EPEVTQTPSHQVTQMGQEVILRCVPISNHLYFYWYRQILGQKVEFLVSFYNNEISEKSEIFDDQFSVERPDGSNFTLKIRSTKLEDSAMYFCASEEQPEAFFGQGTRLTVV.

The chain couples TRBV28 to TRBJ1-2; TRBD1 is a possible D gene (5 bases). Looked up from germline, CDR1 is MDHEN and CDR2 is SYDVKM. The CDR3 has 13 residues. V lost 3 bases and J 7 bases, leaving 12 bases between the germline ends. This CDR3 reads CASSFIGGSGYTF. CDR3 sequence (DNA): TGTGCCAGCAGTTTCATCGGGGGTAGTGGCTACACCTTC.

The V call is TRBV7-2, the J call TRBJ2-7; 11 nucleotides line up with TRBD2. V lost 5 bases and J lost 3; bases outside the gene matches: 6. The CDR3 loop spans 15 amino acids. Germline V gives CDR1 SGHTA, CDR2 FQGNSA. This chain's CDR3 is CASSLGTSGLYEQYF. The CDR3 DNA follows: TGTGCCAGCAGCCTAGGGACTAGCGGACTCTACGAGCAGTACTTC.

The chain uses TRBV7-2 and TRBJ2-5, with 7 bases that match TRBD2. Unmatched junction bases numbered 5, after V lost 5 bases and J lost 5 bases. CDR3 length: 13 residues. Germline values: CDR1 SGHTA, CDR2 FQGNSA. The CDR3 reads CASSLGLRETQYF. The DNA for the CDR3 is TGTGCCAGCAGCCTGGGACTACGCGAGACCCAGTACTTC.

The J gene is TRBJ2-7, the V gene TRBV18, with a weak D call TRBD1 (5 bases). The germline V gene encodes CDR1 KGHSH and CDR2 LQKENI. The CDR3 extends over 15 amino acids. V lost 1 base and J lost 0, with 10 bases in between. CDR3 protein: CASSPQGSSSYEQYF. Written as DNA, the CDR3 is TGTGCCAGCTCACCACAGGGGTCTAGCTCCTACGAGCAGTACTTC.

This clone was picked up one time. CDR3 coding DNA: TGTGCCATCAGTCCTAGCGGGAGTTTTTCCGGTACGCAGTATTTT. Translating it yields CAISPSGSFSGTQYF. This chain connects TRBV10-3 to TRBJ2-3; TRBD2 matches at 10 bases. The CDR3 sequence is 15 residues long. V shed 5 bases and J 8 bases; nucleotides not matched to a gene: 10. Germline assignment: CDR1 ENHRY and CDR2 SYGVKD.

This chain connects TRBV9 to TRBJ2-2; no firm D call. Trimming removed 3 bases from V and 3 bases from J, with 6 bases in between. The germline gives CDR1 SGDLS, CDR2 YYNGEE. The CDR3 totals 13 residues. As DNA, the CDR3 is TGTGCCAGCAGCGCTCAGGACACCGGGGAGCTGTTTTTT. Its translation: CASSAQDTGELFF.

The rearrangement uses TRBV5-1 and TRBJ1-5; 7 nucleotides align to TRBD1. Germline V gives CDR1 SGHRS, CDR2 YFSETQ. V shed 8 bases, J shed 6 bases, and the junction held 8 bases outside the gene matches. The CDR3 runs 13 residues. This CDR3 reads CASRDRAGQPQHF. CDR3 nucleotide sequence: TGCGCCAGTCGTGACAGGGCGGGTCAGCCCCAGCATTTT.

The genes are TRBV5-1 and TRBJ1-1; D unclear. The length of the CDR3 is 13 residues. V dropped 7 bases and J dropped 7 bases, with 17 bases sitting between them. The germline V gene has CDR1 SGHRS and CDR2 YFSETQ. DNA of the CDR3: TGCGCCAGCGGCTCCGTTAGCGGGCGTGAAGCTTTCTTT. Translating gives CASGSVSGREAFF.

CDR3 in DNA: TGTGCCAGAACAAGGAGCTCCTATAATTCACCCCTCCACTTT. Translating gives CARTRSSYNSPLHF. The chain uses TRBV19 and TRBJ1-6; D gene unclear. The CDR3 consists of 14 residues. The V end was cut by 9 bases, the J end by 0 bases, with 9 bases between. The germline CDR1 and CDR2 sequences are LNHDA and SQIVND (reference sequence).